This TCR beta chain was retrieved from a study of cytomegalovirus exposure and HLA in healthy donors. The overall study: Among the roughly 400 genotyped donors, 65% to 90% were placed in the Caucasian-associated ancestry cluster.

This clone was counted between two and nine times. Sampled while nominally healthy, donors likely had unrecorded immune exposures. V was cut by 6 bases and J by 1 base, with 12 bases left in between. CDR3 length equals 14 residues. CDR1 MNHEY and CDR2 SVGAGI come from the germline V gene. Primers included in the PCR were 60 Vbeta and 13 Jbeta primers. TCRdb's table, derived via immunoSEQ multiplex PCR, lists solely in-frame clones and lacks some. The data show 90,000 to 120,000 clones, with more than 70% seen just once and roughly 2% held by the top ten. The gene calls are TRBV6-5 and TRBJ1-1, with D unclear. The sequencing input was PBMCs. The sequence was collected from a man aged 18 to 30 in good health and CMV-seronegative. The CDR3 DNA sequence: TGTGCCAGCAGCCTCGTAGGAGGGAACACTGAAGCTTTCTTT. Translating it yields CASSLVGGNTEAFF.